This T cell receptor beta chain comes out of a study of shared clonotypes between healthy human individuals. Study-level background: Every donor yielded three CD4 naive, three CD4 memory, two CD8 naive and one CD8 memory plate.

This CDR3 is built from 13 residues. Trimming shortened V by 3 bases and J by 5 bases, and 11 bases separated the two germline ends. Looked up from germline, CDR1 is SNHLY and CDR2 is FYNNEI. Adult Caucasians living in Nashville, Tennessee made up all of the donors. The protocol was immunoSEQ multiplex PCR, while the TCRdb copy is restricted to in-frame clones and leaves out a portion. The sample gives millions of clones, roughly nine tenths of which show up once; roughly 0.14% is in the top ten. Sequencing used naive CD4+ T cells sorted from blood. The subset was: CD45RA+ positively selected. This chain connects TRBV2 to TRBJ2-7; no clear D. This clonotype was sampled from a man between 18 and 29 years old in good health. The CDR3 reads CASSDPRGHEQYF. The DNA of the CDR3 is TGTGCCAGCAGTGACCCGCGAGGACACGAGCAGTACTTC.